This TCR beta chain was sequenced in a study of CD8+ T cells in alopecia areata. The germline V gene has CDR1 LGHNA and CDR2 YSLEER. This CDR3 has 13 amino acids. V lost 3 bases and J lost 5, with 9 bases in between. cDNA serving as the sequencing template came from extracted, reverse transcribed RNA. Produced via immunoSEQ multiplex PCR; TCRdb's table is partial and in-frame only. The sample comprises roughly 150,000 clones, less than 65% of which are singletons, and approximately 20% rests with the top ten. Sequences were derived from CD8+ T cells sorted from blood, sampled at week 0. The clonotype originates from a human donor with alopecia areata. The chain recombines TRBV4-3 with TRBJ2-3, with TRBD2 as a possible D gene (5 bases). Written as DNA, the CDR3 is TGCGCCAGCAGCCATTATCGGGGAGATACGCAGTATTTT. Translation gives CASSHYRGDTQYF.